Presented here are 9 T cell receptor beta chains from one specimen sequenced in a study of blood T cell repertoires in COVID-19. TCRdb's table, derived via immunoSEQ multiplex PCR, lists solely in-frame clones and lacks some. The table includes hundreds of thousands of clones, nearly 90% detected once. The sequencing input was peripheral blood. These receptors all come from a man between 18 and 35 years old with active or convalescent COVID-19.

The rearrangement uses TRBV7-9 and TRBJ2-2, with D possibly being TRBD1 (6 bases). The CDR3 runs 19 residues. V was trimmed by 2 bases and J by 4 bases, leaving 23 bases between them. CDR1 and CDR2 (germline): SEHNR, FQNEAQ (reference sequence). CDR3 sequence: CASSLLQGQEGFLTGELFF. Here the CDR3 DNA reads TGTGCCAGCAGCTTACTCCAGGGGCAGGAAGGGTTCCTCACCGGGGAGCTGTTTTTT.

Notes on this clone: Its ends do not fully match the called genes, so a read error is possible. V and J are TRBV7-7 and TRBJ2-1; D might be TRBD2 (6 bases). The CDR3 extends over 15 amino acids. Per the germline V gene, CDR1 is SSHAT and CDR2 is FNYEAQ (reference sequence). The CDR3 protein is CASSLGGAFYNEQFF. The CDR3 bases are TGTGCTAGCAGCTTGGGGGGAGCGTTCTACAATGAGCAGTTCTTC.

The chain combines TRBV5-6 with TRBJ2-3; 8 nucleotides align to TRBD2. This CDR3 comprises 15 residues. Germline CDR1 and CDR2: SGHDT and YYEEEE. V trimming: 0 bases; J trimming: 5 bases; junction bases outside the gene matches: 5. CDR3 in DNA: TGTGCCAGCAGCTTGGACGGGGGGGCCGGAGATACGCAGTATTTT. Translated, it gives CASSLDGGAGDTQYF.

This chain uses TRBV9 with TRBJ2-3; the match to TRBD2 covers 9 bases. The CDR3 covers 15 residues. Germline V gene lookup returns CDR1 SGDLS and CDR2 YYNGEE. J gave up 6 bases and V 0 bases, and 5 bases lay outside the gene matches. CDR3 sequence reads: CASSVESSGDDTQYF. The CDR3 DNA sequence: TGTGCCAGCAGCGTAGAATCTAGCGGGGACGATACGCAGTATTTT. Complete variable domain (other parts from reference TRBV9 and TRBJ2-3): DSGVTQTPKHLITATGQRVTLRCSPRSGDLSVYWYQQSLDQGLQFLIQYYNGEERAKGNILERFSAQQFPDLHSELNLSSLELGDSALYFCASSVESSGDDTQYFGPGTRLTVL.

The genes are TRBV5-1 and TRBJ2-7, with D hard to call. V lost 2 bases and J lost 6, with 6 bases in between. Germline V lookup: CDR1 SGHRS, CDR2 YFSETQ. This CDR3 region has 11 residues. CDR3 coding DNA: TGCGCCAGCAGCTTCTCTTCCGAGCAGTACTTC. Encoded protein: CASSFSSEQYF.

J is TRBJ1-1 and V is TRBV29-1; D unclear. With 4 bases removed from V and 4 bases from J, the gap between germline ends came to 7 bases. In germline, CDR1 is SQVTM, CDR2 ANQGSEA. This CDR3 spans 11 amino acids. The CDR3 reads CSVVRGTEAFF. The CDR3 DNA is TGCAGCGTTGTAAGAGGCACTGAAGCTTTCTTT.

This clone occurred once. This chain joins TRBV6-1 and TRBJ1-2, with D possibly TRBD1 on 5 matching bases. Germline values: CDR1 MNHNS, CDR2 SASEGT. V was cut by 2 bases and J by 5 bases, with 18 bases left in between. The CDR3 spans 16 residues. CDR3 sequence (DNA): TGTGCCAGCAGTGAATTTTTAGGGGAGGTGGGTTATGGCTACACCTTC. This codes for CASSEFLGEVGYGYTF.

V usage is TRBV4-3 and J usage is TRBJ2-3; D remains ambiguous. Germline V gene data show CDR1 as LGHNA and CDR2 as YSLEER. The V end lost 0 bases, the J end lost 2 bases, and 6 bases lay between the germline ends. The CDR3 has 14 amino acids. The CDR3 reads CASSQDPFTDTQYF. Here the CDR3 DNA reads TGCGCCAGCAGCCAAGATCCATTCACAGATACGCAGTATTTT.

The rearrangement uses TRBV5-4 and TRBJ2-3, with a weak D call TRBD1 (6 bases). Deletions cut 3 bases from V and 5 bases from J, with 10 bases between. This CDR3 spans 13 amino acids. Germline-derived CDR1 and CDR2 are SGHNT and YYREEE (reference sequence). The CDR3 DNA sequence: TGTGCCAGCAGCTCCACAGGGTTAGATACGCAGTATTTT. Translating it yields CASSSTGLDTQYF.